The TCR beta chain under discussion was sequenced for a study of early T cells in non-severe SARS-CoV-2 infection. At the level of the study: The authors sequenced bulk RNA from unsorted whole blood, leaving chains unpaired. The study's findings and limits: Private and CD4 specificities were missed by VDJdb matching, which favored anti-spike CD8 responses.

Per germline, CDR1 SNHLY and CDR2 FYNNEI. Trimming removed 4 bases at V and 8 bases at J, with 11 bases between. The CDR3 has 12 amino acids. This clonotype was seen ten or more times. The antigen remains undetermined. Individual cDNA molecules each received unique molecular identifiers attached to them. TCRdb analysed the 5' RACE reads with MiXCR anew, one entry per CDR3 protein. The table shows tens of thousands of distinct CDR3 sequences, with over 9.5% occurring only once. Sequencing was carried out using whole blood. The chain couples TRBV2 to TRBJ1-1; D is possibly TRBD1 (5 bases). The TCR originated in an adult who was a healthcare worker with PCR-confirmed SARS-CoV-2 infection or an uninfected control (not recorded which). The CDR3: CASSALGEEAFF. In nucleotides, the CDR3 is TGTGCCAGCAGTGCCTTGGGGGAAGAAGCTTTCTTT.